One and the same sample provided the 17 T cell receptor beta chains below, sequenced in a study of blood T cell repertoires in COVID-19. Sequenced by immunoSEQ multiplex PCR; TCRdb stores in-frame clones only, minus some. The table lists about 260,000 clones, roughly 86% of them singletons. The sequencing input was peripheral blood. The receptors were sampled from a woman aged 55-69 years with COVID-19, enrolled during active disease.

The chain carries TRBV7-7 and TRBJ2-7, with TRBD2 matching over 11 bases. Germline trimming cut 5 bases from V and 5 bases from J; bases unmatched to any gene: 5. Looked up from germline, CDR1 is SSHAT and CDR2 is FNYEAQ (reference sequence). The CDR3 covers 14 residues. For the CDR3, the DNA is TGTGCCAGCAGCCCGACTAGCGGGACTAACGAGCAGTACTTC. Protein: CASSPTSGTNEQYF.

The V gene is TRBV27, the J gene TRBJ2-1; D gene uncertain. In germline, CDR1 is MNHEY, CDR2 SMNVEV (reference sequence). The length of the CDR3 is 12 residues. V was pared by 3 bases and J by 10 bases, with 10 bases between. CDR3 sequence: CASSFLAREQFF. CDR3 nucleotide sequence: TGTGCCAGCAGTTTCTTAGCCCGGGAGCAGTTCTTC.

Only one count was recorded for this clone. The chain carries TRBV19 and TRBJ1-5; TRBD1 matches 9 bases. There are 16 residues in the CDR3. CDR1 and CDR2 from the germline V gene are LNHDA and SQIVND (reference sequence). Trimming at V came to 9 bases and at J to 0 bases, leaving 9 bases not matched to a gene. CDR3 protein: CASSQGAVGSNQPQHF. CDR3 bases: TGTGCCAGCTCACAGGGGGCTGTCGGTAGCAATCAGCCCCAGCATTTT.

CDR3 nucleotide sequence: TGTGCCAGCAGCTCGAGGTTTGCTTCACCCCTCCACTTT. Translating it yields CASSSRFASPLHF. The chain recombines TRBV7-2 with TRBJ1-6; no reliable D call. CDR1 and CDR2 (germline): SGHTA, FQGNSA. V was cut by 4 bases and J by 9 bases, with 10 bases left in between. The CDR3 has 13 residues. The entire variable domain, with the rest obtained from reference TRBV7-2 and TRBJ1-6, is as follows: GAGVSQSPSNKVTEKGKDVELRCDPISGHTALYWYRQSLGQGLEFLIYFQGNSAPDKSGLPSDRFSAERTGGSVSTLTIQRTQQEDSAVYLCASSSRFASPLHFGNGTRLTVT.

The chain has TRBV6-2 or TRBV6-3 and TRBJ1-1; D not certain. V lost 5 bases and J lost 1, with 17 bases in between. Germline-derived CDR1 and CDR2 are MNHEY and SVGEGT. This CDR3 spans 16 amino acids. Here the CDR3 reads CASSRRTALGNTEAFF. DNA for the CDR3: TGTGCCAGCAGTAGGAGGACTGCCCTGGGGAACACTGAAGCTTTCTTT.

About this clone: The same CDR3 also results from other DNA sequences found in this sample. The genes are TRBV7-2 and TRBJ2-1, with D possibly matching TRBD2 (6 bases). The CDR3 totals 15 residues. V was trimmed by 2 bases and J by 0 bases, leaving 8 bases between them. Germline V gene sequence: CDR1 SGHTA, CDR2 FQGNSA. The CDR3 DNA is TGTGCCAGCAGCTTAACCGGGAGCTCCTACAATGAGCAGTTCTTC. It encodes CASSLTGSSYNEQFF.

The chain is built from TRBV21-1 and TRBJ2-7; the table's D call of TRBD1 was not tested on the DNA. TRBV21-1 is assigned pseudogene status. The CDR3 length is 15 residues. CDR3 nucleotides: TGTGCCAGCAGCAAAGTTCGGCAGGGCGGCTACGAGCAGTACTTC. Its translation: CASSKVRQGGYEQYF.

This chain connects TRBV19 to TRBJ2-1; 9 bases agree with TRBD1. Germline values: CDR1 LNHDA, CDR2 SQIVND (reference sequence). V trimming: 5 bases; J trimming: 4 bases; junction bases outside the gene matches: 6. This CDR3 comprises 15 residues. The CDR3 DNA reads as TGTGCCAGTAGTCCGGGACAGGGATTTTACAATGAGCAGTTCTTC. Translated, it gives CASSPGQGFYNEQFF.

In DNA, the CDR3 is TGTGCCACCAGCAGAGGAGGCGGGAGGGCTGAGACCCAGTACTTC. Its protein is CATSRGGGRAETQYF. The J gene is TRBJ2-5, the V gene TRBV15; 9 bases are shared with TRBD2. Germline CDR1 LNHNV, CDR2 YYDKDF (reference sequence). The V segment lost 1 base and the J segment 5 bases; nucleotides outside the gene matches: 5. This CDR3 has 15 residues.

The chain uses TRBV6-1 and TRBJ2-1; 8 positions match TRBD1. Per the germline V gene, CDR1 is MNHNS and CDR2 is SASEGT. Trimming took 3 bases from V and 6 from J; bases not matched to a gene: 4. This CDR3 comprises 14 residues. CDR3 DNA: TGTGCCAGCAGTGAGGACAGGGTAATCAATGAGCAGTTCTTC. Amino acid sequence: CASSEDRVINEQFF.

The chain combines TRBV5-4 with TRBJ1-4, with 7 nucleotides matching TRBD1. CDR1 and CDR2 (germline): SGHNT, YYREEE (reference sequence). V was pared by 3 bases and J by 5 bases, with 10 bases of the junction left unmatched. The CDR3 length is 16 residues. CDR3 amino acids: CASSSMESGGNEKLFF. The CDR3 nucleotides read TGTGCCAGCAGCTCTATGGAGTCAGGGGGGAATGAAAAACTGTTTTTT.

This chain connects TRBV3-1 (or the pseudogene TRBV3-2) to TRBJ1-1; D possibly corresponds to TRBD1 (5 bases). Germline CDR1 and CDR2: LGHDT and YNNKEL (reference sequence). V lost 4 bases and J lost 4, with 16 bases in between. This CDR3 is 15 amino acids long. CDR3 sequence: CASSPRLGGPTEAFF. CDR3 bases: TGTGCCAGCAGCCCCCGTCTCGGGGGACCCACTGAAGCTTTCTTT.

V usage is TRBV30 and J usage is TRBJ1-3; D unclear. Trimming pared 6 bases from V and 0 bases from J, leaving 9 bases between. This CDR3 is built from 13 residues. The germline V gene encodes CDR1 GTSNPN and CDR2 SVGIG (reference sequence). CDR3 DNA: TGTGCCTGCCAATCTAACTCTGGAAACACCATATATTTT. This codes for CACQSNSGNTIYF.

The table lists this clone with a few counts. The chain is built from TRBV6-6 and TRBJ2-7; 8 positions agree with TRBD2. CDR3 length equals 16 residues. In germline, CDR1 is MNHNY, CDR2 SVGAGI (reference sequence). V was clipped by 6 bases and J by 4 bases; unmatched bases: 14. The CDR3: CASSLLGLGREYEQYF. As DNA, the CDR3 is TGTGCCAGCAGCCTACTCGGGCTCGGGAGGGAATACGAGCAGTACTTC.

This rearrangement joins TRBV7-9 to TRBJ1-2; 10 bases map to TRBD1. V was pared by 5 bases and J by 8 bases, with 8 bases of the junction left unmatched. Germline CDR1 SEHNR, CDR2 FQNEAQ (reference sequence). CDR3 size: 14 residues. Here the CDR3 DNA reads TGTGCCAGCAGCACACGGGGGACAGGGGACGGCTACACCTTC. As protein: CASSTRGTGDGYTF.

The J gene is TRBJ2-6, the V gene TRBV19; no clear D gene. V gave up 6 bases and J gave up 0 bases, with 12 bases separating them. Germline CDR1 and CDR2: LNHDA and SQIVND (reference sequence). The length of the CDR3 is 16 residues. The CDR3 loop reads CASSLPGGSGANVLTF. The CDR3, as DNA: TGTGCCAGTAGCCTCCCCGGCGGCTCTGGGGCCAACGTCCTGACTTTC.

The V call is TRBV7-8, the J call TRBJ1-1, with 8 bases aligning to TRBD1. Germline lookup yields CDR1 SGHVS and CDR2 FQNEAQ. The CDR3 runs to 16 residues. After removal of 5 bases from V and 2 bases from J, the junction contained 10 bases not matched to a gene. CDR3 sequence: CASSLRRGPSNTEAFF. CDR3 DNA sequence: TGTGCCAGCAGCCTCCGCAGGGGGCCTAGTAACACTGAAGCTTTCTTT.